The rows below give T cell receptor beta chains drawn from one sample of a study of PD-L1 blockade in urothelial cancer. TCRdb's table, derived via immunoSEQ multiplex PCR, lists solely in-frame clones and lacks some. The sample records 45,000 to 55,000 clones, about 80% being singletons. This sample comprised PBMCs, obtained around atezolizumab (anti-PD-L1) treatment. The receptors originated from a man in his fifties or sixties with urothelial cancer. The conserved cysteine and the conserved F or W are not part of the CDR3 here. The size of a clone is reported for some rows only, either as once, few or many, or as a class for expanded clones.

>TRBJ2-7|TRBV28|.
ASRPGLVYEQY
>TRBJ1-2|TRBV19|few
ASYGGLGQGVLLYGYT
>TRBJ2-5|TRBV6-1|.
ASSEVLAGRLETQY
>TRBJ2-3|TRBV6-1|.
ASSEYLIGAGSTDTQY
>TRBJ2-2|TRBV9|.
ASSVATGGTNTGELF
>TRBJ1-5|TRBV5-5|.
ASSLQGARNQPQH
>TRBJ1-2|TRBV5-4|.
ASSLGGLVYGYT
>TRBJ2-3|TRBV5-4|.
ASSLDGRASDTQY
>TRBJ2-1|TRBV19|.
ASSITRRLYNEQF
>TRBJ2-3|TRBV19|.
ASKERGSTDTQY
>TRBJ2-1|TRBV21-1|once
ASPLTAPESSYNEQF
>TRBJ1-4|TRBV4-1|.
ASSQEPTRIRDREKLF
>TRBJ2-2|TRBV6-5|.
ASSYSTSAVTGELF
>TRBJ2-6|TRBV28|.
ASTPATGASGANVLT
>TRBJ2-1|TRBV2|.
ASSALAGFSYNEQF
>TRBJ2-2|TRBV9|.
ASTLNPGTGELF
>TRBJ2-3|TRBV11-2|.
ASSSLFGGAPTDTQY
>TRBJ2-1|TRBV30|.
AWSVIEQF
>TRBJ1-1|TRBV5-4|.
ASSLAGRDTEAF
>TRBJ2-7|TRBV21-1|.
ASRPRGPLSLYEQY
>TRBJ1-2|TRBV16|few
ASGGQGISYGYT
>TRBJ1-2|TRBV6-5|once
ASSFDRGYGYT
>TRBJ2-5|TRBV5-1|.
ASSREGGQETQY
>TRBJ2-5|TRBV30|.
AWSQRVGETQY
>TRBJ2-7|TRBV30|.
AWRTERTGYEQY
>TRBJ2-1|TRBV27|.
ASSPRRTSGSDEQF
>TRBJ1-5|TRBV19|.
ASSIGSRGSNQPQH
>TRBJ2-7|TRBV19|few
ASSILIQGGEQY
>TRBJ1-2|TRBV28|once
ASSQDRGGYGYT
>TRBJ2-1|TRBV19|.
ASSMDRGNEQF
>TRBJ2-2|TRBV7-6|.
ASRVLYSTGELF
>TRBJ1-2|TRBV27|.
ASRNFGTDGYT
>TRBJ2-1|TRBV5-1|.
ASSQTTGGWNEQF
>TRBJ2-1|TRBV27|.
ASSRGNEQF
>TRBJ1-2|TRBV30|.
AWSRQGLGGYT
>TRBJ2-7|TRBV30|once
AWNRQGPYEQY
>TRBJ1-4|TRBV18|.
ASKTGVTNEKLF
>TRBJ2-7|TRBV29-1|.
SVSGQGFSYEQY
>TRBJ2-1|TRBV5-1|.
ASMRRTSYNEQF
>TRBJ2-3|TRBV5-1|few
ASSWGPVTDTQY
>TRBJ2-3|TRBV25-1|once
ASSIHRDLTDTQY
>TRBJ2-3|TRBV23-1|.
ASSQSGGSYTDTQY
>TRBJ1-1|TRBV7-8|.
ASRSQGGNTEAF
>TRBJ2-1|TRBV7-9|.
ASSLPGPSSYNEQF
>TRBJ2-3|TRBV4-1|.
ASSQDRDRGRADTQY
>TRBJ2-7|TRBV7-9|.
ASSLGSAQQY
>TRBJ2-1|TRBV6-1|.
ASSEDLGGFYNEQF
>TRBJ2-1|TRBV27|few
ASSLLIFGLSNEQF
>.|TRBV30|.
AWYRTAYEQY
>TRBJ2-5|TRBV7-2|.
ASSLGGGGQETQY
>TRBJ2-3|TRBV6-6|few
ASSYSGRGKDTQY
>TRBJ2-2|TRBV7-9|.
ASSPDRGNTGELF
>TRBJ2-1|TRBV30|.
AWSVRADVNEQF
>TRBJ2-7|TRBV27|.
ASSFGTGDYEQY